Shown below are 16 T cell receptor beta chains from a single sample sequenced in a study of blood T cell repertoires in COVID-19 (dated by TCRdb to 2019 to 2021). Libraries were made using the immunoSEQ multiplex PCR assay. TCRdb carries this immuneACCESS record with in-frame sequences only. Its versions omit some clonotypes, under half of them owing to an unresolved V gene in the studies checked, with the rest unexplained. The sample contains 200,000 to 300,000 clones, about four fifths of them found a single time. The ten largest clones take up 6.5% to 8.5% of the sample. The sequenced material came from peripheral blood. The receptors stem from a woman older than 75 with COVID-19, enrolled during active disease.

The V call is TRBV5-4, the J call TRBJ2-5; D gene unclear. Trimming stripped 5 bases from V and 2 bases from J, with 7 bases between. The CDR3 extends over 12 amino acids. Germline CDR1 and CDR2: SGHNT and YYREEE (reference sequence). CDR3: CASSRAQETQYF. DNA for the CDR3: TGTGCCAGCAGTAGAGCTCAAGAGACCCAGTACTTC.

The chain couples TRBV18 to TRBJ2-7, with 15 bases lining up with TRBD2. The CDR3 contains 16 residues. Losses at the gene ends were 5 bases for V and 4 bases for J; bases not matched to a gene: 6. The V gene's germline CDR1 is KGHSH and CDR2 LQKENI. The CDR3 spells CASSTGLAGGQYEQYF. CDR3 in DNA: TGTGCCAGCTCAACCGGACTAGCGGGAGGGCAATACGAGCAGTACTTC.

The rearrangement joins TRBV19 to TRBJ2-1; D is perhaps TRBD1 (5 bases). The CDR3 is made up of 15 amino acids. The germline V gene encodes CDR1 LNHDA and CDR2 SQIVND (reference sequence). V lost 5 bases to trimming and J lost 9 bases, with 20 bases between them. The CDR3 region is CASSLGSAGMSEQFF. The CDR3 nucleotides are TGTGCCAGTAGTCTGGGATCGGCAGGGATGAGTGAGCAGTTCTTC.

This clone was detected only a few times. The V call is TRBV11-2, the J call TRBJ1-2; no firm D call. The CDR3 consists of 12 residues. Trimming removed 3 bases from V and 8 bases from J, with 10 bases in between. Germline V CDR1 and CDR2: SGHAT, FQNNGV. The CDR3 spells CASSFDSRGYTF. In DNA form, the CDR3 reads TGTGCCAGCAGCTTTGATTCGCGGGGCTACACCTTC.

The chain is built from TRBV6-5 and TRBJ2-7, with 8 bases aligning to TRBD2. CDR1 and CDR2 (germline): MNHEY, SVGAGI. The V and J ends lost 7 bases and 4 bases, in that order; junction bases with no gene match: 6. The CDR3 spans 13 residues. The CDR3 DNA reads TGTGCCAGCACGGCACGGGGGGGTTACGAGCAGTACTTC. Protein sequence: CASTARGGYEQYF.

The chain has TRBV9 and TRBJ2-7; 10 nucleotides align to TRBD1. V shed 3 bases, J shed 3 bases, and the junction held 12 bases outside the gene matches. The CDR3 contains 17 residues. In germline, CDR1 is SGDLS, CDR2 YYNGEE. The CDR3 region has the DNA TGTGCCAGCAGCGCCGGGACAGGGGCGAATCTAGGCTACGAGCAGTACTTC. Residues: CASSAGTGANLGYEQYF.

A few counts support this clone. This rearrangement joins TRBV3-1 (or the pseudogene TRBV3-2) to TRBJ1-2; 8 bases are a match to TRBD1. The length of the CDR3 is 13 residues. The germline V gene has CDR1 LGHDT and CDR2 YNNKEL (reference sequence). J gave up 3 bases and V 4 bases, and 1 base lay outside the gene matches. CDR3 DNA: TGTGCCAGCAGCCTGGGACAGGACTATGGCTACACCTTC. It encodes CASSLGQDYGYTF.

The chain employs TRBV6-4 and TRBJ1-5, with D unclear. This CDR3 is built from 13 residues. Deletions cut 5 bases from V and 4 bases from J, with 9 bases between. Per the germline V gene, CDR1 is MRHNA and CDR2 is SNTAGT. This CDR3 is CASSRELNQPQHF. For the CDR3, the DNA is TGTGCCAGCAGTAGAGAGCTAAATCAGCCCCAGCATTTT.

V gene TRBV6-5 combines with J gene TRBJ1-3; tentatively, D is TRBD1 (5 bases). There are 15 residues in the CDR3. The germline V gene has CDR1 MNHEY and CDR2 SVGAGI. The V end lost 7 bases, the J end lost 1 base, and 14 bases lay between the germline ends. The CDR3 region is CASIAGYGSGNTIYF. CDR3 in DNA: TGTGCCAGCATCGCAGGGTACGGTTCTGGAAACACCATATATTTT.

The chain uses TRBV27 and TRBJ2-7; 7 bases are a match to TRBD1. Germline CDR1 reads MNHEY; CDR2 reads SMNVEV (reference sequence). The V and J ends lost 5 bases and 4 bases, in that order; junction bases with no gene match: 2. CDR3 length equals 12 residues. The CDR3 is CASSVQGYEQYF. DNA of the CDR3: TGTGCCAGCAGTGTACAGGGGTACGAGCAGTACTTC.

The chain recombines TRBV28 with TRBJ1-5, with D uncertain. CDR1 is MDHEN, CDR2 SYDVKM, per germline. Trimming stripped 3 bases from V and 0 bases from J, with 12 bases between. CDR3 length equals 16 residues. CDR3 in amino acids: CASSFAGLPSNQPQHF. The CDR3 bases are TGTGCCAGCAGTTTCGCGGGGTTACCTAGCAATCAGCCCCAGCATTTT.

CDR3 nucleotides: TGTGCCAGCAGCCAGGCCCCAGGGGGCGGGCACGAGCAGTACTTC. The encoded protein is CASSQAPGGGHEQYF. The chain combines TRBV4-2 with TRBJ2-7; 8 nucleotides align to TRBD1. Germline V gene sequence: CDR1 LGHNA, CDR2 YNFKEQ. The CDR3 covers 15 residues. With 3 bases clipped from V and 5 bases from J, the junction kept 9 bases outside the gene matches.

This chain uses TRBV7-9 with TRBJ2-1; a weak D match, TRBD2 (6 bases). The V end lost 5 bases, the J end lost 6 bases, and 17 bases lay between the germline ends. The germline V gene has CDR1 SEHNR and CDR2 FQNEAQ (reference sequence). The CDR3 covers 15 residues. The CDR3 nucleotides are TGTGCCAGCAGCCGTGACAAGCTCGGGGGCAATGAGCAGTTCTTC. It yields the protein CASSRDKLGGNEQFF.

This chain links TRBV2 with TRBJ2-3; the D gene is possibly TRBD1 (7 bases). The germline V gene has CDR1 SNHLY and CDR2 FYNNEI. The CDR3 consists of 17 residues. With 3 bases removed from V and 3 bases from J, the gap between germline ends came to 19 bases. CDR3 in amino acids: CASSDNLGRGATDTQYF. The CDR3 DNA follows: TGTGCCAGCAGTGATAATTTAGGCAGGGGGGCAACAGATACGCAGTATTTT.

This clone came up once. CDR3 nucleotides: TGTGCCAGCAGGACAGGGGGTGCCTACGAGCAGTACTTC. Its translation: CASRTGGAYEQYF. The gene calls are TRBV6-6 and TRBJ2-7; 9 nucleotides match TRBD1. CDR1 is MNHNY, CDR2 SVGAGI, per germline (reference sequence). With V trimmed by 6 bases and J by 2 bases, 2 bases remained unmatched. This CDR3 contains 13 residues.

The chain combines TRBV18 with TRBJ2-3; maybe TRBD1 (6 bases). Per germline, CDR1 KGHSH and CDR2 LQKENI. The CDR3 has 15 residues. With 2 bases removed from V and 3 bases from J, the gap between germline ends came to 12 bases. CDR3 DNA sequence: TGTGCCAGCTCACCAGTTGGACAGAAAACAGATACGCAGTATTTT. Protein: CASSPVGQKTDTQYF.